The rows below give T cell receptor beta chains drawn from one sample of a study of CD8 T cells in ankylosing spondylitis. TCRdb analysed the 5' RACE reads with MiXCR anew, one entry per CDR3 protein. The sample consists of approximately 290,000 distinct CDR3 sequences, less than 25% of them appearing once. The source material was blood, either unsorted or a sorted T cell fraction (not recorded which). These receptors came from a female donor with ankylosing spondylitis or in good health (not recorded which). The CDR3 runs from the conserved cysteine through the conserved F or W. D genes are given only for firm matches. Not all rows give a size; the values are once, few, many and, for expanded clones, a class.

v_gene: TRBV5-1
d_gene: TRBD1
j_gene: TRBJ2-1
abundance: many
CDR3aa: CASSLARTGESYNEQFF
CDR3nt: TGCGCCAGCAGCTTGGCCCGGACAGGGGAGAGCTACAATGAGCAGTTCTTC

v_gene: TRBV20-1
d_gene: NA
j_gene: TRBJ2-1
abundance: NA
CDR3aa: CSARRGGSYNEQFF
CDR3nt: TGCAGTGCCAGAAGGGGGGGCTCCTACAATGAGCAGTTCTTC

v_gene: TRBV4-3
d_gene: NA
j_gene: TRBJ2-2
abundance: few
CDR3aa: CASSQKTGPYGELFF
CDR3nt: TGCGCCAGCAGCCAAAAGACAGGACCTTACGGGGAGCTGTTTTTT

v_gene: TRBV5-1
d_gene: TRBD2
j_gene: TRBJ2-1
abundance: few
CDR3aa: CASSLVAGGPNEQFF
CDR3nt: TGCGCCAGCAGCTTGGTAGCGGGAGGACCCAATGAGCAGTTCTTC

v_gene: TRBV10-1
d_gene: NA
j_gene: TRBJ2-2
abundance: NA
CDR3aa: CASSDSIFGELFF
CDR3nt: TGCGCCAGCAGTGATTCCATTTTCGGGGAGCTGTTTTTT

v_gene: TRBV29-1
d_gene: TRBD1
j_gene: TRBJ1-4
abundance: few
CDR3aa: CSVEDRGNEKLFF
CDR3nt: TGCAGCGTTGAAGACAGGGGGAATGAAAAACTGTTTTTT

v_gene: TRBV12-3/TRBV12-4
d_gene: TRBD2
j_gene: TRBJ2-1
abundance: many
CDR3aa: CASSSGTIGNEQFF
CDR3nt: TGTGCCAGCAGTTCCGGGACTATCGGCAATGAGCAGTTCTTC

v_gene: TRBV12-3/TRBV12-4
d_gene: NA
j_gene: TRBJ1-5
abundance: many
CDR3aa: CASSLGADQPQHF
CDR3nt: TGTGCCAGCAGTTTAGGGGCGGATCAGCCCCAGCATTTT

v_gene: TRBV10-3
d_gene: NA
j_gene: TRBJ2-3
abundance: NA
CDR3aa: CAIRTDTIFTDTQYF
CDR3nt: TGTGCCATCAGAACTGACACGATCTTCACAGATACGCAGTATTTT

v_gene: TRBV7-2
d_gene: TRBD2
j_gene: TRBJ2-1
abundance: few
CDR3aa: CASSSLAGLVYNEQFF
CDR3nt: TGTGCCAGCAGTAGTCTAGCGGGATTAGTGTACAATGAGCAGTTCTTC

v_gene: TRBV19
d_gene: NA
j_gene: TRBJ1-1
abundance: NA
CDR3aa: CASSFMNTEAFF
CDR3nt: TGTGCCAGTAGTTTTATGAACACTGAAGCTTTCTTT

v_gene: TRBV9
d_gene: TRBD1
j_gene: TRBJ2-4
abundance: NA
CDR3aa: CASSVDPGTGADIQYF
CDR3nt: TGTGCCAGCAGCGTGGACCCCGGGACAGGGGCCGACATTCAGTACTTC

v_gene: TRBV6-2/TRBV6-3
d_gene: NA
j_gene: TRBJ2-1
abundance: NA
CDR3aa: CASSYSKREQFF
CDR3nt: TGTGCCAGCAGTTACTCTAAACGCGAGCAGTTCTTC

v_gene: TRBV10-3
d_gene: TRBD1
j_gene: TRBJ2-7
abundance: few
CDR3aa: CASIMTGGYEQYF
CDR3nt: TGTGCCAGCATAATGACAGGGGGGTACGAGCAGTACTTC

v_gene: TRBV7-8
d_gene: TRBD2
j_gene: TRBJ2-7
abundance: NA
CDR3aa: CASSNSGAGGTYEQYF
CDR3nt: TGTGCCAGCAGCAATAGTGGAGCGGGAGGTACATACGAGCAGTACTTC

v_gene: TRBV6-5
d_gene: NA
j_gene: TRBJ1-3
abundance: few
CDR3aa: CASSYYRDISGNTIYF
CDR3nt: TGTGCCAGCAGTTACTACCGGGACATCTCTGGAAACACCATATATTTT

v_gene: TRBV2
d_gene: TRBD1
j_gene: TRBJ1-1
abundance: NA
CDR3aa: CASSPLRGLNTEAFF
CDR3nt: TGTGCCAGTTCTCCCTTGAGGGGGCTGAACACTGAAGCTTTCTTT

v_gene: TRBV28
d_gene: NA
j_gene: TRBJ2-1
abundance: NA
CDR3aa: CARRATSRGFF
CDR3nt: TGTGCCAGGAGGGCTACCTCGCGCGGGTTCTTC

v_gene: TRBV7-8
d_gene: NA
j_gene: TRBJ2-3
abundance: few
CDR3aa: CASSSSLQGSGVSDTQYF
CDR3nt: TGTGCCAGCAGCTCCTCACTACAGGGATCGGGTGTCTCAGATACGCAGTATTTT

v_gene: TRBV20-1
d_gene: NA
j_gene: TRBJ2-7
abundance: many
CDR3aa: CSAAPKTGPYEQYF
CDR3nt: TGCAGTGCGGCGCCGAAAACAGGGCCCTACGAGCAGTACTTC

v_gene: TRBV7-9
d_gene: NA
j_gene: TRBJ1-1
abundance: many
CDR3aa: CASSLGTRGMPFF
CDR3nt: TGTGCCAGCAGCTTAGGAACGCGAGGGATGCCTTTCTTT

v_gene: TRBV6-2/TRBV6-3
d_gene: TRBD2
j_gene: TRBJ2-1
abundance: few
CDR3aa: CASSYSRGRGEQFF
CDR3nt: TGTGCCAGCAGTTACTCTCGCGGGAGGGGTGAGCAGTTCTTC

v_gene: TRBV7-9
d_gene: TRBD2
j_gene: TRBJ2-7
abundance: NA
CDR3aa: CASSQTSASFYEQYF
CDR3nt: TGTGCCAGCAGCCAGACTAGCGCAAGCTTCTACGAGCAGTACTTC

v_gene: TRBV3-1
d_gene: NA
j_gene: TRBJ2-1
abundance: NA
CDR3aa: CASSHLTSPTSYNEQFF
CDR3nt: TGTGCCAGCAGCCACCTCACTAGCCCAACCTCCTACAATGAGCAGTTCTTC

v_gene: TRBV7-2
d_gene: TRBD1
j_gene: TRBJ2-1
abundance: NA
CDR3aa: CASSPGDRGSSYNEQFF
CDR3nt: TGTGCCAGCAGCCCCGGGGACAGGGGTAGCTCCTACAATGAGCAGTTCTTC

v_gene: TRBV7-2
d_gene: TRBD1
j_gene: TRBJ1-2
abundance: NA
CDR3aa: CASTRDRGFEGYGYTF
CDR3nt: TGTGCCAGCACCCGGGACAGGGGATTTGAGGGCTATGGCTACACCTTC

v_gene: TRBV20-1
d_gene: TRBD2
j_gene: TRBJ2-1
abundance: NA
CDR3aa: CSALGLAGGVGYNEQFF
CDR3nt: TGCAGTGCCTTGGGGCTAGCGGGAGGAGTGGGCTACAATGAGCAGTTCTTC

v_gene: TRBV5-5
d_gene: TRBD2
j_gene: TRBJ2-7
abundance: NA
CDR3aa: CASSWDGLAEYEQYF
CDR3nt: TGTGCCAGCAGCTGGGACGGACTAGCGGAGTACGAGCAGTACTTC

v_gene: TRBV6-1
d_gene: NA
j_gene: TRBJ2-5
abundance: few
CDR3aa: CASSRDRRQETQYF
CDR3nt: TGTGCCAGCAGCCGTGACAGGCGCCAAGAGACCCAGTACTTC

v_gene: TRBV18
d_gene: NA
j_gene: TRBJ1-2
abundance: NA
CDR3aa: CASSPYGTTIGGYTF
CDR3nt: TGTGCCAGCTCACCATACGGGACAACGATTGGGGGCTACACCTTC

v_gene: TRBV12-3/TRBV12-4
d_gene: TRBD2
j_gene: TRBJ2-7
abundance: NA
CDR3aa: CASSPIAGGPYEQYF
CDR3nt: TGTGCCAGCAGTCCTATAGCGGGAGGGCCGTACGAGCAGTACTTC

v_gene: TRBV27
d_gene: NA
j_gene: TRBJ1-2
abundance: few
CDR3aa: CASSRRGRGGYTF
CDR3nt: TGTGCCAGCAGTCGCAGGGGCCGGGGTGGCTACACCTTC

v_gene: TRBV7-9
d_gene: TRBD2
j_gene: TRBJ2-5
abundance: once
CDR3aa: CASSSRGLAGRETQYF
CDR3nt: TGTGCCAGCAGCTCGAGGGGACTAGCGGGAAGAGAGACCCAGTACTTC

v_gene: TRBV12-3/TRBV12-4
d_gene: NA
j_gene: TRBJ2-3
abundance: NA
CDR3aa: CASSLKGERDTQYF
CDR3nt: TGTGCCAGCAGTTTAAAGGGGGAGAGAGATACGCAGTATTTT

v_gene: TRBV6-6
d_gene: NA
j_gene: TRBJ2-1
abundance: NA
CDR3aa: CASRNGAAYNEQFF
CDR3nt: TGTGCCAGCAGAAACGGGGCAGCCTACAATGAGCAGTTCTTC

v_gene: TRBV28
d_gene: TRBD2
j_gene: TRBJ2-3
abundance: once
CDR3aa: CASSPRLAGVRSDTQYF
CDR3nt: TGTGCCAGCAGTCCCCGACTAGCGGGAGTGAGGTCAGATACGCAGTATTTT

v_gene: TRBV4-2
d_gene: TRBD2
j_gene: TRBJ2-2
abundance: NA
CDR3aa: CASSQETSGSSGELFF
CDR3nt: TGTGCCAGCAGCCAAGAGACTAGCGGGAGTAGCGGGGAGCTGTTTTTT

v_gene: TRBV20-1
d_gene: TRBD1
j_gene: TRBJ2-1
abundance: few
CDR3aa: CSARDWKGAGEQFF
CDR3nt: TGCAGTGCTAGAGATTGGAAGGGGGCTGGTGAGCAGTTCTTC

v_gene: TRBV12-3/TRBV12-4
d_gene: NA
j_gene: TRBJ2-1
abundance: few
CDR3aa: CASSTIAGSSYNEQFF
CDR3nt: TGTGCCAGCAGTACTATAGCTGGTAGCTCCTACAATGAGCAGTTCTTC

v_gene: TRBV6-5
d_gene: TRBD2
j_gene: TRBJ2-1
abundance: NA
CDR3aa: CASSYVGGRNEQFF
CDR3nt: TGTGCCAGCAGTTACGTGGGAGGGCGGAATGAGCAGTTCTTC

v_gene: TRBV29-1
d_gene: NA
j_gene: TRBJ1-1
abundance: many
CDR3aa: CSVGGAMNTEAFF
CDR3nt: TGCAGCGTTGGCGGGGCCATGAACACTGAAGCTTTCTTT

v_gene: TRBV6-5
d_gene: NA
j_gene: TRBJ2-1
abundance: NA
CDR3aa: CASRYAGSGDEQFF
CDR3nt: TGTGCCAGCCGTTACGCGGGGTCCGGCGATGAGCAGTTCTTC

v_gene: TRBV7-2
d_gene: TRBD2
j_gene: TRBJ2-2
abundance: NA
CDR3aa: CASSPRGLINTGELFF
CDR3nt: TGTGCCAGCAGCCCAAGGGGACTAATAAACACCGGGGAGCTGTTTTTT

v_gene: TRBV20-1
d_gene: NA
j_gene: TRBJ2-3
abundance: few
CDR3aa: CSARVSIFADTQYF
CDR3nt: TGCAGTGCTAGAGTCAGTATTTTTGCAGATACGCAGTATTTT

v_gene: TRBV20-1
d_gene: TRBD2
j_gene: TRBJ2-1
abundance: few
CDR3aa: CSVTEVWTSGTQGRNEQFF
CDR3nt: TGCAGTGTTACAGAGGTTTGGACTAGCGGGACCCAGGGTAGGAATGAGCAGTTCTTC

v_gene: TRBV11-2
d_gene: TRBD2
j_gene: TRBJ2-7
abundance: NA
CDR3aa: CASSPHSGVSYEQYF
CDR3nt: TGTGCCAGCAGCCCCCATAGCGGGGTATCCTACGAGCAGTACTTC

v_gene: TRBV29-1
d_gene: TRBD2
j_gene: TRBJ2-1
abundance: many
CDR3aa: CSVEGPGLRLFF
CDR3nt: TGCAGCGTTGAAGGGCCGGGACTACGTTTGTTCTTC

v_gene: TRBV4-2
d_gene: NA
j_gene: TRBJ2-1
abundance: few
CDR3aa: CASSQAGGYSYNEQFF
CDR3nt: TGTGCCAGCAGCCAAGCTGGCGGATATTCCTACAATGAGCAGTTCTTC

v_gene: TRBV20-1
d_gene: TRBD2
j_gene: TRBJ2-4
abundance: few
CDR3aa: CSARDLGTSGTNGKNIQYF
CDR3nt: TGCAGTGCTAGAGATCTTGGGACTAGCGGGACCAACGGCAAAAACATTCAGTACTTC

v_gene: TRBV29-1
d_gene: TRBD1
j_gene: TRBJ1-1
abundance: many
CDR3aa: CSVGTVKNTEAFF
CDR3nt: TGCAGCGTGGGGACAGTCAAGAACACTGAAGCTTTCTTT

v_gene: TRBV6-1
d_gene: NA
j_gene: TRBJ2-6
abundance: NA
CDR3aa: CASNPMGVRRSGANVLTF
CDR3nt: TGTGCCAGCAACCCCATGGGGGTTCGGCGCTCTGGGGCCAACGTCCTGACTTTC

v_gene: TRBV2
d_gene: TRBD1
j_gene: TRBJ1-2
abundance: NA
CDR3aa: CASTGGGYGYTF
CDR3nt: TGTGCCAGTACAGGGGGCGGCTATGGCTACACCTTC

v_gene: TRBV10-3
d_gene: TRBD2
j_gene: TRBJ2-7
abundance: NA
CDR3aa: CAISEGGTSGSIRQYF
CDR3nt: TGTGCCATCAGTGAAGGGGGGACTAGCGGGAGTATTAGGCAGTACTTC

v_gene: TRBV10-3
d_gene: TRBD1
j_gene: TRBJ1-2
abundance: few
CDR3aa: CAISDRQGYGYTF
CDR3nt: TGTGCCATCAGTGACCGACAGGGGTATGGCTACACCTTC

v_gene: TRBV7-2
d_gene: NA
j_gene: TRBJ2-2
abundance: few
CDR3aa: CASSSGTHRSNTGELFF
CDR3nt: TGTGCCAGCAGTTCCGGGACACATAGATCGAACACCGGGGAGCTGTTTTTT

v_gene: TRBV21-1
d_gene: NA
j_gene: TRBJ1-3
abundance: NA
CDR3aa: CASSNPGRGGDPSNIGFNTIYF
CDR3nt: TGTGCCAGCAGCAACCCCGGAAGGGGAGGGGACCCAAGCAACATAGGGTTCAACACCATATATTTT

v_gene: TRBV20-1
d_gene: NA
j_gene: TRBJ1-4
abundance: many
CDR3aa: CSASRGNEKLFF
CDR3nt: TGCAGTGCTAGTCGCGGAAATGAAAAACTGTTTTTT

v_gene: TRBV18
d_gene: NA
j_gene: TRBJ1-2
abundance: few
CDR3aa: CASLAGTGWGYTF
CDR3nt: TGTGCCAGCCTCGCCGGGACCGGGTGGGGCTACACCTTC

v_gene: TRBV7-9
d_gene: NA
j_gene: TRBJ1-1
abundance: NA
CDR3aa: CASSSDGKNTEAFF
CDR3nt: TGTGCCAGCAGCTCGGACGGGAAGAACACTGAAGCTTTCTTT